This T cell receptor beta chain emerged from a study of blood T cell repertoires in COVID-19. In the study overall: The United States, Italy and Spain were the sources of the acute and convalescent COVID-19 samples. PBMCs, B-cell-depleted T cells, or T cells were the source of the cDNA or gDNA that made up the material.

With 5 bases removed from V and 4 bases from J, the gap between germline ends came to 18 bases. In germline, CDR1 is LNHDA, CDR2 SQIVND (reference sequence). The CDR3 extends over 16 amino acids. In the original analysis: Estimates of nucleated cell counts were drawn from the amplification of reference gene primers. Method: immunoSEQ multiplex PCR; TCRdb's copy keeps in-frame clones and lacks some. V and J calls and clone size follow that table, whereas D and trimming were derived from the DNA. The sample contains about 91,000 clones, roughly 87% of which appear only once. The chain combines TRBV19 with TRBJ1-3, with unresolved D. The sample comprised peripheral blood. This clonotype was sampled from a man in his 70s with acute or convalescent COVID-19. The CDR3 DNA reads as TGTGCCAGTAGTCCCGAAGCAGGACTTACCGGAAACACCATATATTTT. Its protein is CASSPEAGLTGNTIYF.